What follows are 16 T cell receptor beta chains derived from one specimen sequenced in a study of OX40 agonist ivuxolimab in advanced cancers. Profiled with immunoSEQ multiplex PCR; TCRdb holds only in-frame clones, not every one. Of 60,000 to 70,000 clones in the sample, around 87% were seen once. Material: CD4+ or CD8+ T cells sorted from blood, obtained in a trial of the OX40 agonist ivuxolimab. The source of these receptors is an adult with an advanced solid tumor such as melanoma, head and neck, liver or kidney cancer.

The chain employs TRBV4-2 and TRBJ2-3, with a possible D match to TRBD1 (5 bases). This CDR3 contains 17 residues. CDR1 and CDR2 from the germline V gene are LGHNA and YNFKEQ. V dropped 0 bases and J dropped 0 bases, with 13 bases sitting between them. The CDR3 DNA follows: TGTGCCAGCAGCCAAGATAGGGGTCCAACTAGCACAGATACGCAGTATTTT. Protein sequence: CASSQDRGPTSTDTQYF.

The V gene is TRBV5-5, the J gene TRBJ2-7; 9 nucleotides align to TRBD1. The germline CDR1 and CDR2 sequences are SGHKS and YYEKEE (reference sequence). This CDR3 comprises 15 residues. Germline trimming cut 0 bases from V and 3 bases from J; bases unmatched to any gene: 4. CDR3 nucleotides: TGTGCCAGCAGCTTGGGTGGGGACAGGGTCTACGAGCAGTACTTC. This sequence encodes CASSLGGDRVYEQYF.

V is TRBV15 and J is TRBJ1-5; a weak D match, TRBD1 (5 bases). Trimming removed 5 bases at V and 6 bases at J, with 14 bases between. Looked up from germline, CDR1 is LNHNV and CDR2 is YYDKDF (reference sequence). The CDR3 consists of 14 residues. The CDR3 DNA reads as TGTGCCACCAGCGTCCCTCCAGGGTTTCAGCCCCAGCATTTT. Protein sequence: CATSVPPGFQPQHF.

The CDR3: CASSSRAGAYEQYF. CDR3 DNA sequence: TGTGCCAGCAGCTCTAGAGCGGGGGCCTACGAGCAGTACTTC. The chain joins TRBV7-2 to TRBJ2-7; 8 bases agree with TRBD2. The trim removed 4 bases at V and 2 bases at J, leaving 4 bases unmatched. CDR1 SGHTA and CDR2 FQGNSA come from the germline V gene. The CDR3 loop spans 14 amino acids.

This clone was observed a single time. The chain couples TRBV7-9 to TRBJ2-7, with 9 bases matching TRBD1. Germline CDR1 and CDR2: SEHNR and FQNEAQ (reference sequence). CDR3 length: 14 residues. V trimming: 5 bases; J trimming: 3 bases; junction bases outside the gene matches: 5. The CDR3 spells CASSPKDRGYEQYF. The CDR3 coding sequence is TGTGCCAGCAGCCCCAAGGACAGGGGCTACGAGCAGTACTTC.

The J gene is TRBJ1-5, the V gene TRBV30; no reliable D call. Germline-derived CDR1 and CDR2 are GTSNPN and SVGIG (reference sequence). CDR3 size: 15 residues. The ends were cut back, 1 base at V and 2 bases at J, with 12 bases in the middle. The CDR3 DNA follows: TGTGCCTGGAGTGGCCGGATATATGGCAATCAGCCCCAGCATTTT. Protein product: CAWSGRIYGNQPQHF.

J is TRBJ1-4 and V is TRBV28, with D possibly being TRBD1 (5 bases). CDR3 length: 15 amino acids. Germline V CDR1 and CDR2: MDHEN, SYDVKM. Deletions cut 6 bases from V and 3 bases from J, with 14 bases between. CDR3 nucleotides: TGTGCCAGCAGCCAGGCGGGGGAGGCTAATGAAAAACTGTTTTTT. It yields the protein CASSQAGEANEKLFF. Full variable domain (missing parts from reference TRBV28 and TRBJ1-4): DVKVTQSSRYLVKRTGEKVFLECVQDMDHENMFWYRQDPGLGLRLIYFSYDVKMKEKGDIPEGYSVSREKKERFSLILESASTNQTSMYLCASSQAGEANEKLFFGSGTQLSVL.

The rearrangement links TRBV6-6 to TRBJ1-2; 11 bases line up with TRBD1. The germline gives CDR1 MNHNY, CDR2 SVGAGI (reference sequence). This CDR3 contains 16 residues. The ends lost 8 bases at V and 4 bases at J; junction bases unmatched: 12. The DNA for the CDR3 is TGTGCCAGCTCCTCCGGGACAGGGGGTTCCCCCTATGGCTACACCTTC. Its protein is CASSSGTGGSPYGYTF.

The DNA of the CDR3 is TGTGCCAGCACCAACCCCGGGGGGCCGAGCGAGCAGTACTTC. This gives the protein CASTNPGGPSEQYF. The V call is TRBV5-6, the J call TRBJ2-7, with D perhaps matching TRBD2 (7 bases). Germline assignment: CDR1 SGHDT and CDR2 YYEEEE. CDR3 length: 14 amino acids. V dropped 6 bases and J dropped 6 bases, with 19 bases sitting between them. Supplemented by reference TRBV5-6 and TRBJ2-7, the full variable domain reads DAGVTQSPTHLIKTRGQQVTLRCSPKSGHDTVSWYQQALGQGPQFIFQYYEEEERQRGNFPDRFSGHQFPNYSSELNVNALLLGDSALYLCASTNPGGPSEQYFGPGTRLTVT.

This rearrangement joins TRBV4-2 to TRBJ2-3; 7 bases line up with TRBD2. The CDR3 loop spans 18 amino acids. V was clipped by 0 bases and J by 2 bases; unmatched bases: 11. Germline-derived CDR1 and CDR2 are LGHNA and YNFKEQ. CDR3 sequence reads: CASSQEVAGVYLTDTQYF. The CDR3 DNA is TGTGCCAGCAGCCAAGAGGTTGCGGGGGTCTACCTCACAGATACGCAGTATTTT.

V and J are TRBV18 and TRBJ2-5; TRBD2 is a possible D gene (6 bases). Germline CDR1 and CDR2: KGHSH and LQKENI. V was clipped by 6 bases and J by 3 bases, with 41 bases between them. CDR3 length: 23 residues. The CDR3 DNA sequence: TGTGCCAGCTCTCTGAGGGGCGGGACTGGCGTGAGGAGGCGTGAGGAGGGTGAAGAGACCCAGTACTTC. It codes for CASSLRGGTGVRRREEGEETQYF.

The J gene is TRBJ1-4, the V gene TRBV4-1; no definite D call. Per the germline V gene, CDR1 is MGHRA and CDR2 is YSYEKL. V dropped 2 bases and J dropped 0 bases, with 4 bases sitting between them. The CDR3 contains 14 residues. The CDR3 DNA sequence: TGCGCCAGCAGCCAAAGTGCAACTAATGAAAAACTGTTTTTT. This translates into CASSQSATNEKLFF.

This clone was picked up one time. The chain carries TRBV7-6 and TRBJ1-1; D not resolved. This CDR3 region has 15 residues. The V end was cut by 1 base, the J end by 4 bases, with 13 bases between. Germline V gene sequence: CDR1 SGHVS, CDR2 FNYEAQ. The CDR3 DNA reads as TGTGCCAGCAGCTTAGGTTTGAAGTGGAGCACTGAAGCTTTCTTT. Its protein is CASSLGLKWSTEAFF.

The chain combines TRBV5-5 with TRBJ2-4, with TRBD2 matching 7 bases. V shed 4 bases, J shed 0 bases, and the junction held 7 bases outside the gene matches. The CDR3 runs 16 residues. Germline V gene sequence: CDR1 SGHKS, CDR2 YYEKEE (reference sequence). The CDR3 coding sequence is TGTGCCAGCAGCCAAATTGGGAGGGAAGCCAAAAACATTCAGTACTTC. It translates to CASSQIGREAKNIQYF.

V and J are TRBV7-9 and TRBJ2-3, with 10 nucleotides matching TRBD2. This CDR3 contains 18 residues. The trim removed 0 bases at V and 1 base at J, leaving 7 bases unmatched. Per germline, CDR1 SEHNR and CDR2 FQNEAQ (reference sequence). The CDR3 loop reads CASSLAPSGRGGTDTQYF. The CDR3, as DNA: TGTGCCAGCAGCTTAGCGCCGAGCGGGAGGGGTGGCACAGATACGCAGTATTTT.

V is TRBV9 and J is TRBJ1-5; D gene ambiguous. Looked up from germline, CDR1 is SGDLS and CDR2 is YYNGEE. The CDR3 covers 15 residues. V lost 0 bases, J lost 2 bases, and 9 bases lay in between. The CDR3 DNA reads TGTGCCAGCAGCGTAGATGGGTCCGGCAATCAGCCCCAGCATTTT. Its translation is CASSVDGSGNQPQHF.